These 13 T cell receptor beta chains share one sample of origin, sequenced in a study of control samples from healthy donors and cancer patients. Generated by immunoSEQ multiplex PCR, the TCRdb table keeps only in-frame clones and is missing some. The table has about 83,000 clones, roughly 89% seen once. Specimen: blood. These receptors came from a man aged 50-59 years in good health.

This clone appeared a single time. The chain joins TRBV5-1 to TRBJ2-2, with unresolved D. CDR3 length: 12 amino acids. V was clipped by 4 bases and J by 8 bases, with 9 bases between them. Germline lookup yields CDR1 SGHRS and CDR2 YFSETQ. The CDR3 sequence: CASSPTPGELFF. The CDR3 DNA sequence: TGCGCCAGCAGCCCTACCCCGGGGGAGCTGTTTTTT.

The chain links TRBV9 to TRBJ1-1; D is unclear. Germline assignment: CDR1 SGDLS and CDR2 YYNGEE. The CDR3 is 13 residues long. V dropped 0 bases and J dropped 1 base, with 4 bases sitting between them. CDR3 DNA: TGTGCCAGCAGCGTAGCGGGGAACACTGAAGCTTTCTTT. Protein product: CASSVAGNTEAFF.

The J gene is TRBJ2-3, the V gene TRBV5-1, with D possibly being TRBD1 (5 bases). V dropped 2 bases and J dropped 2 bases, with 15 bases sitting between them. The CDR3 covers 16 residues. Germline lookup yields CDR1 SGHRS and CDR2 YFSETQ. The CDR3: CASSLNPFGATDTQYF. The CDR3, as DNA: TGCGCCAGCAGCTTAAACCCCTTTGGGGCCACAGATACGCAGTATTTT. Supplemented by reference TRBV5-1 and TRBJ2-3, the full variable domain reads KAGVTQTPRYLIKTRGQQVTLSCSPISGHRSVSWYQQTPGQGLQFLFEYFSETQRNKGNFPGRFSGRQFSNSRSEMNVSTLELGDSALYLCASSLNPFGATDTQYFGPGTRLTVL.

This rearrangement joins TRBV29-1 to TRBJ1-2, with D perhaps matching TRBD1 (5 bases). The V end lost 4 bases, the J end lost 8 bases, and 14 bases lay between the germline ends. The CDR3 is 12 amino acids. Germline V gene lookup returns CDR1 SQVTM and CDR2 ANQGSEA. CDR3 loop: CSVAGGRIGYTF. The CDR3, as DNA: TGCAGCGTTGCTGGGGGACGTATCGGCTACACCTTC.

CDR3 DNA sequence: TGCAGCGTCGCCCCTGCAACCTCCTACAATGAGCAGTTCTTC. Encoded protein: CSVAPATSYNEQFF. V gene TRBV29-1 combines with J gene TRBJ2-1, with no clear D. CDR1 is SQVTM, CDR2 ANQGSEA, per germline. The CDR3 length is 14 residues. Deletions cut 6 bases from V and 0 bases from J, with 12 bases between.

The CDR3 nucleotides are TGTGCCAGCAGTGAAGGAATGGGACTAGGCTACACCTTC. As protein: CASSEGMGLGYTF. The genes are TRBV6-1 and TRBJ1-2; perhaps TRBD1 as D (5 bases). V shed 1 base and J shed 8 bases, with 11 bases lying between them. Per germline, CDR1 MNHNS and CDR2 SASEGT. CDR3 length: 13 residues.

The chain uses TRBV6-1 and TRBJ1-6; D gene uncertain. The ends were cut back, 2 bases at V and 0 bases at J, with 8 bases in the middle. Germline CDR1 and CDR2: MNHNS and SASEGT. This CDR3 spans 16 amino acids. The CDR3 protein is CASSESLSSYNSPLHF. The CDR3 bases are TGTGCCAGCAGTGAAAGTTTGAGCTCCTATAATTCACCCCTCCACTTT.

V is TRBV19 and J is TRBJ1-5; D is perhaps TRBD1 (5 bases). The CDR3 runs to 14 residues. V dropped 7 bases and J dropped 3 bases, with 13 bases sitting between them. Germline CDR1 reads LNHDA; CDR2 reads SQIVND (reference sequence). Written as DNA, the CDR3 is TGTGCCAGTACCGGGGGAAATTTCAATCAGCCCCAGCATTTT. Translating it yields CASTGGNFNQPQHF.

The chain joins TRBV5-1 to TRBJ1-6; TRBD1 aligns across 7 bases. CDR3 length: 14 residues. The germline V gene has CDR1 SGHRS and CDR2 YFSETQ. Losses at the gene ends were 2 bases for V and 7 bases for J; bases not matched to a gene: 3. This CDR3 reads CASSFDRANSPLHF. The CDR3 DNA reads TGCGCCAGCAGCTTCGACAGGGCCAATTCACCCCTCCACTTT.

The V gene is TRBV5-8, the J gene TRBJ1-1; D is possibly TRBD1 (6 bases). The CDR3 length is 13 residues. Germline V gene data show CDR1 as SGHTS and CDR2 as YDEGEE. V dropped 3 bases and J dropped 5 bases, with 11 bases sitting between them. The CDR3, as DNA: TGTGCCAGCAGCTCAGGGGAGGGAACTGAAGCTTTCTTT. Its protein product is CASSSGEGTEAFF.

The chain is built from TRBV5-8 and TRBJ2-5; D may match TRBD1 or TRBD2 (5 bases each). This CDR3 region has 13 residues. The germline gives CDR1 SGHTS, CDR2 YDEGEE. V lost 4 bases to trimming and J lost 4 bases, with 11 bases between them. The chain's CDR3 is CASSTLGGETQYF. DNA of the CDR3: TGTGCCAGCAGCACCCTTGGGGGAGAGACCCAGTACTTC. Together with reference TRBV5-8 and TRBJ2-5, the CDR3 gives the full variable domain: EAGVTQSPTHLIKTRGQQATLRCSPISGHTSVYWYQQALGLGLQFLLWYDEGEERNRGNFPPRFSGRQFPNYSSELNVNALELEDSALYLCASSTLGGETQYFGPGTRLLVL.

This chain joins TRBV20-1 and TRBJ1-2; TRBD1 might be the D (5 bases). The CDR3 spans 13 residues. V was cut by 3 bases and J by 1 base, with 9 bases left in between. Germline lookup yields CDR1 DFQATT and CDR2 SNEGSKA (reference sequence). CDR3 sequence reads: CSASKGDNYGYTF. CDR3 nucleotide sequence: TGCAGTGCTAGTAAAGGGGATAACTATGGCTACACCTTC.

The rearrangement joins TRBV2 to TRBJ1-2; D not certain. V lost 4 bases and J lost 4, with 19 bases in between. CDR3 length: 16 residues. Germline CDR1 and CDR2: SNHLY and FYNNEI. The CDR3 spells CASSATRQEATYGYTF. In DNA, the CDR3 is TGTGCCAGCAGTGCGACCAGGCAGGAGGCAACCTATGGCTACACCTTC.